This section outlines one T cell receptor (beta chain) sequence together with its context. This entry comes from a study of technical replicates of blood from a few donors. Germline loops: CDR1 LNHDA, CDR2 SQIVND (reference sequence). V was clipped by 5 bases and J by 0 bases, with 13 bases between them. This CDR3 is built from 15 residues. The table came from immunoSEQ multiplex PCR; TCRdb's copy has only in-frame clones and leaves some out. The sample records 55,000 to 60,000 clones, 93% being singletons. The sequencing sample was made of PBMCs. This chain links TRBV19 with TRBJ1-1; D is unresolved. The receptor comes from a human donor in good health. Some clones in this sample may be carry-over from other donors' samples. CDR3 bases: TGTGCCAGTAGTTTTAAAACAGACATGAACACTGAAGCTTTCTTT. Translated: CASSFKTDMNTEAFF. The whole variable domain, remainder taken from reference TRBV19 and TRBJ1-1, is DGGITQSPKYLFRKEGQNVTLSCEQNLNHDAMYWYRQDPGQGLRLIYYSQIVNDFQKGDIAEGYSVSREKKESFPLTVTSAQKNPTAFYLCASSFKTDMNTEAFFGQGTRLTVV.